The clone carrying this T cell receptor (beta chain) was observed at least ten times. The target antigen is unknown. Priming with a constant-region primer yielded TCR beta cDNA from 450 to 600 ng total RNA. Libraries for TCR beta were built through three nested multiplex PCR rounds, which together made up a slightly modified ARM-PCR procedure. The first two PCR rounds used TRBV1-TRBV30 forward primers with a C-beta reverse primer, roughly 11 cycles each. TCRdb independently ran MiXCR on the multiplex PCR reads; one entry per CDR3 protein. The sample includes 300,000 to 400,000 distinct CDR3 sequences, about 61% of them seen just once. Unsorted whole blood supplied the RNA, and germline DNA was extracted too. These data are taken from a study of tumor-infiltrating lymphocytes in primary liver carcinoma. The overall study: Productive TCRbeta read yields ran from roughly 4 to 7.5 million per sample and were similar between tissues.

Overall study findings and caveats: Overlap in tumor-adjacent and tumor-blood pairs fell below that of tumor region pairs. Blood had a significantly lower top-250-clone fraction than tumors did (p = 0.039).

The CDR3 has 14 residues. V was clipped by 6 bases and J by 5 bases, with 16 bases between them. In germline, CDR1 is MNHNS, CDR2 SASEGT. The source material was peripheral blood. This TCR came from a man in his forties or fifties with primary liver carcinoma and hepatitis B virus infection. The chain uses TRBV6-1 and TRBJ1-1, with D perhaps TRBD1 (6 bases). The CDR3 DNA reads as TGTGCCAGCAGCGATACCTCAGGGGAGACTGAAGCTTTCTTT. This translates into CASSDTSGETEAFF.